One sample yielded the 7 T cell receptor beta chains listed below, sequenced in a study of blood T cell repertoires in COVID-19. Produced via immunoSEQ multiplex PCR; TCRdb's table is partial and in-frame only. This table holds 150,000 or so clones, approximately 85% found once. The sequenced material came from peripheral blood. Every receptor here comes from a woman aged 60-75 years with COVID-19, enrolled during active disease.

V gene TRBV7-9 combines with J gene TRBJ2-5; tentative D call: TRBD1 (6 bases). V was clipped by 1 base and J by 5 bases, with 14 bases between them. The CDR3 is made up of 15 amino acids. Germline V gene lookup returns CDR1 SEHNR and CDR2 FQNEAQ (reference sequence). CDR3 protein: CASSLVLGARETQYF. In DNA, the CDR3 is TGTGCCAGCAGCTTAGTTTTGGGGGCAAGGGAGACCCAGTACTTC.

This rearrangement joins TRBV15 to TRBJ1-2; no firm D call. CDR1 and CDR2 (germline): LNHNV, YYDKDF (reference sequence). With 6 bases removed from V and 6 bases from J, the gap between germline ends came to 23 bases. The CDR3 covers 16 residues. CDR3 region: CATRPGLGGGENGYTF. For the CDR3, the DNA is TGTGCCACCAGGCCGGGGTTAGGTGGCGGTGAGAATGGCTACACCTTC.

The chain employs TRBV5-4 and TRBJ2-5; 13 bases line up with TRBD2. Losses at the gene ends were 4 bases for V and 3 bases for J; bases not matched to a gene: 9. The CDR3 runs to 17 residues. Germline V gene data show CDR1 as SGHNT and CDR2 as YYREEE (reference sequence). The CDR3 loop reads CASSLNLGLAGKETQYF. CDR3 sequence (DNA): TGTGCCAGCAGCCTTAACCTGGGACTAGCGGGAAAAGAGACCCAGTACTTC.

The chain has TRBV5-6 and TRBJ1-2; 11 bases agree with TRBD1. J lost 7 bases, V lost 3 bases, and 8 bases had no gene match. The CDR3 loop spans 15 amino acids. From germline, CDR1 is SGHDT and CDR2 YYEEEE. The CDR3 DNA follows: TGTGCCAGCAGCTCGTCAGGGGACAGGGGGGCTGGCTACACCTTC. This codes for CASSSSGDRGAGYTF.

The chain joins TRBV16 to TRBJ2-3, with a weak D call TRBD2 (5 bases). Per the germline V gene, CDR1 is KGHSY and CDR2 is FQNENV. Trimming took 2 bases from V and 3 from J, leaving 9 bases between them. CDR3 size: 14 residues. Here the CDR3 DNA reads TGTGCCAGCAGCCAACTAGGGAGAACAGATACGCAGTATTTT. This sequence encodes CASSQLGRTDTQYF.

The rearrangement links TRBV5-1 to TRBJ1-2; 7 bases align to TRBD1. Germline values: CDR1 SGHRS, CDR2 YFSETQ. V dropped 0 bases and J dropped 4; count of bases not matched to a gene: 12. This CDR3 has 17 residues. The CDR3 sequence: CASSLASPSTGIYGYTF. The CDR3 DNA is TGCGCCAGCAGCTTGGCATCCCCCTCGACAGGGATCTATGGCTACACCTTC.

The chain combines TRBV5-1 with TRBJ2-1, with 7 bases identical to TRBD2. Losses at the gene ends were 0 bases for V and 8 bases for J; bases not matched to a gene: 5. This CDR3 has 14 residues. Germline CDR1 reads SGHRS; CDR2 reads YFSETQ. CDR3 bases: TGCGCCAGCAGCTTGGCGGGGCTAGCGGATGAGCAGTTCTTC. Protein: CASSLAGLADEQFF.